This entry describes one T cell receptor (beta chain). It lacks a known antigen. No base quality values were provided; no much bigger clone lies one nucleotide off. These data come from a study of shared clonotypes between healthy human individuals (dated by TCRdb to about 2020). About the study as a whole: Two women and a few men aged 18 to 49 years were included in the cohort. Per donor, three plates each were used for CD4 naive and CD4 memory, two for CD8 naive, and one for CD8 memory. Blood TCR repertoires of roughly five healthy adults were deeply sequenced to estimate repertoire size and the extent of clonotype sharing between individuals. To increase sequencing depth and limit assay-specific biases, different laboratories used diverse techniques to prepare libraries and sequence TCR repertoires. Leukapheresis yielded between about 0.85 and 10 billion PBMCs per donor.

Relative to germline, V is 3 bases shorter and J is 9 bases shorter, with 9 bases between their ends. Inclusive of the bounding cysteine and phenylalanine, the CDR3 is 12 residues long. The DNA shown is the 36-base CDR3, in frame from base 1. Reading the germline V gene (reference sequence) gives CDR1 LNHDA and CDR2 SQIVND. TCR CDR3 regions were amplified from genomic DNA by multiplex PCR using the deep immunoSEQ assay. Extracted genomic DNA from each cell subset was spread evenly across all wells of several immunoSEQ 96-well plates, with each plate serving as a replicate. For sorted subsets, around 200 ng genomic DNA, equal to 30,000 to 35,000 T cell genomes, was loaded into each replicate PCR. Purified libraries were quantified with a Qubit 3.0 fluorometer, sized on a Bioanalyzer 2100, and re-quantified with the KAPA Library Quantification kit. Every immunoSEQ 96-well plate was sequenced on a separate single-read 150-cycle Illumina NextSeq 550 flow cell. The original methods were these. Because only junctional sequences without quality scores were contained in the immunoSEQ output, filtering matching that applied to full-length reads could not be performed. To assign V/J genes and CDR3, sequences were annotated against IMGT germline references using PyIR, a Python wrapper for IgBLAST v1.9. Reads were filtered out if the reads had weak V/J assignments (E-value above 1e-6), no CDR3, stop codons, out-of-frame junctions, or ambiguous translated residues. V3J clonotypes were defined by identical inferred V gene, J gene, and CDR3 amino acid sequence. Percentage overlap between repertoires was computed as shared unique clonotypes divided by the size of the smaller repertoire. RTK rarefaction, the Chao1 estimator, and Recon v2.1 estimates of unobserved clonotypes were used to assess repertoire richness. OLGA was used to compute generation probabilities for all TCRbeta clonotypes that the gDNA method yielded from a few donors. TCRdb retrieved this table from immuneACCESS and kept in-frame rearrangements only. Not all clones are present; in checked studies, unresolved V genes account for under half, and no reason is known for the remainder. V and J calls and clone size come straight from that table; D and trimming were deduced from the DNA. Present in this sample are approximately 2,000,000 clones, around 90% of which were seen just once. Of the sample, approximately 0.41% falls within the top ten clones.

Donors were healthy HIV-negative adults with no recently reported acute infections or vaccinations. Every donor was a Caucasian adult residing in Nashville, Tennessee, USA. CD4+ T cells were enriched by magnetic negative selection; naive cells were then positively selected on CD45RA, and the negative fraction formed the memory subset. After blood collection by leukapheresis, PBMCs were isolated using Ficoll-Histopaque density gradient centrifugation and then cryopreserved in the vapor phase of liquid nitrogen. Analytical flow cytometry was used to check the purity and quantity of every magnetically sorted T cell population. From each sorted fraction, genomic DNA was isolated and quantified by UV absorbance on a Nanodrop 2000c. Study-wide conclusions, independent of this receptor: Higher generation probabilities were observed for clonotypes shared by all four sorted-subset donors than for non-shared clonotypes. Sampling was restricted to blood, and TCR repertoires in tissues likely differ from the TCR repertoires found in blood. Rarefaction of sorted-subset datasets indicated incomplete sequencing despite the large sequencing depth. Roughly 5% of naive CD4, 3.5% of naive CD8, approximately 2% of memory CD4, and about 0.4% of memory CD8 clonotypes were shared across several donors. Estimated clonotype richness was generally larger for naive than for memory subsets. The genetic and exposure-history diversity represented was limited by the small number of donors. Based on pairwise subsampling, the degree of clonotype sharing among donors was expected to be affected by sequencing depth.

Input material: naive CD4+ T cells from PBMCs. The cell subset or site tag for this specimen amounts to: CD45RA+ positively selected. The rearranged chain carries TRBV19 and TRBJ2-1; the D gene remains uncertain. This receptor was taken from a man aged 18 to 29 in good health. Some clones in this sample may be carry-over from other donors' samples. The CDR3 amino acid sequence is: CASSMYTGEQFF. The bases read TGTGCCAGTAGTATGTACACTGGTGAGCAGTTCTTC. Supplemented by the reference TRBV19 and TRBJ2-1 proteins around the CDR3, the complete variable domain is DGGITQSPKYLFRKEGQNVTLSCEQNLNHDAMYWYRQDPGQGLRLIYYSQIVNDFQKGDIAEGYSVSREKKESFPLTVTSAQKNPTAFYLCASSMYTGEQFFGPGTRLTVL.